Listed here are 32 T cell receptor beta chains from one sample, sequenced in a study of blood T cells in healthy people across ages. Next came a second PCR, run for 7 to 11 cycles, which used a sample-barcoded 5' primer along with a J-beta primer mix. TCRdb reprocessed the 5' RACE reads with MiXCR, giving one entry per CDR3 protein. Of roughly 860,000 distinct CDR3 sequences listed, around 62% are singletons. The source material was blood. The receptors were sampled from a man aged 25-45 years in good health.

J is TRBJ2-7 and V is TRBV29-1; D tentatively fits TRBD1 or TRBD2 (5 bases each). CDR3 size: 11 residues. V dropped 6 bases and J dropped 4 bases, with 10 bases sitting between them. Looked up from germline, CDR1 is SQVTM and CDR2 is ANQGSEA. The CDR3 loop reads CSVTGAYEQYF. For the CDR3, the DNA is TGCAGCGTAACCGGGGCTTACGAGCAGTACTTC.

This clonotype was detected only a few times. The V and J genes are TRBV29-1 and TRBJ2-7, with TRBD1 as a possible D gene (7 bases). V was cut by 6 bases and J by 3 bases, with 18 bases left in between. Germline CDR1 reads SQVTM; CDR2 reads ANQGSEA. There are 14 residues in the CDR3. CDR3 region: CSVGPRGVSYEQYF. The CDR3, as DNA: TGCAGCGTCGGACCCAGGGGGGTAAGCTACGAGCAGTACTTC.

The chain recombines TRBV4-3 with TRBJ2-4, with D perhaps TRBD1 (6 bases). Gene TRBJ2-5 matches the end of the DNA better, so the J call may be wrong. The germline V gene has CDR1 LGHNA and CDR2 YSLEER. This CDR3 spans 14 amino acids. CDR3 sequence: CASSQSTGLETQYF. In DNA, the CDR3 is TGCGCCAGCAGCCAGTCAACAGGGTTAGAGACCCAGTACTTC.

The chain combines TRBV6-5 with TRBJ2-1; no clear D gene. The V gene's germline CDR1 is MNHEY and CDR2 SVGAGI. The V end was cut by 6 bases, the J end by 7 bases, with 10 bases between. The CDR3 is made up of 12 amino acids. CDR3 protein: CASSQLWNEQFF. CDR3 DNA sequence: TGTGCCAGCAGCCAGTTGTGGAATGAGCAGTTCTTC.

This clonotype has a handful of counts. This chain uses TRBV5-1 with TRBJ2-7; no definite D call. V lost 5 bases to trimming and J lost 0 bases, with 9 bases between them. Per the germline V gene, CDR1 is SGHRS and CDR2 is YFSETQ. The CDR3 covers 13 residues. The CDR3 reads CASSRTDSYEQYF. CDR3 DNA sequence: TGCGCCAGCAGTCGGACGGACTCCTACGAGCAGTACTTC.

Regarding this clonotype: This may be a read error, as it is one base from a much larger clone. The V and J genes are TRBV6-5 and TRBJ1-1, with 8 positions matching TRBD1. Germline-derived CDR1 and CDR2 are MNHEY and SVGAGI. CDR3 length equals 14 residues. The V segment lost 2 bases and the J segment 1 base; nucleotides outside the gene matches: 0. CDR3 protein: CASSYGTGNTEAFF. DNA of the CDR3: TGTGCCAGCAGTTACGGGACAGGGAACACTGAAGCTTTCTTT.

The J gene is TRBJ2-3, the V gene TRBV7-9; TRBD2 aligns across 9 bases. V was clipped by 4 bases and J by 5 bases; unmatched bases: 7. The length of the CDR3 is 15 residues. Per the germline V gene, CDR1 is SEHNR and CDR2 is FQNEAQ (reference sequence). In DNA form, the CDR3 reads TGTGCCAGCAGCTCCCAGCGGGGGGAGCTAGATACGCAGTATTTT. Translation gives CASSSQRGELDTQYF.

A few counts support this clonotype. In DNA form, the CDR3 reads TGCAGCGTAAAGGGTCCCGGGACAGGAGGTTACGAGCAGTACTTC. It translates to CSVKGPGTGGYEQYF. The chain combines TRBV29-1 with TRBJ2-7; 8 nucleotides match TRBD1. There are 15 residues in the CDR3. The J segment lost 4 bases and the V segment lost 6 bases, leaving 14 bases of the junction unmatched. The germline CDR1 and CDR2 sequences are SQVTM and ANQGSEA.

This chain joins TRBV11-3 and TRBJ2-1, with TRBD1 matching over 8 bases. The CDR3 covers 15 residues. Trimming at V came to 4 bases and at J to 6 bases, leaving 8 bases not matched to a gene. Germline V gene lookup returns CDR1 SGHNT and CDR2 YENEEA. Written as DNA, the CDR3 is TGTGCCAGCAGCTACCAGGGGGCGGTAAGCAATGAGCAGTTCTTC. Its translation: CASSYQGAVSNEQFF.

CDR3 protein: CASSQDVTRETQYF. DNA of the CDR3: TGCGCCAGCAGCCAAGATGTGACGCGGGAGACCCAGTACTTC. The chain uses TRBV4-3 and TRBJ2-5; D is unresolved. CDR1 is LGHNA and CDR2 is YSLEER in the germline V gene. The CDR3 sequence is 14 residues long. The V and J ends lost 0 bases and 5 bases respectively, with 10 bases between them.

V is TRBV3-1 and J is TRBJ2-1, with 8 bases identical to TRBD1. CDR1 is LGHDT, CDR2 YNNKEL, per germline (reference sequence). The CDR3 is made up of 15 amino acids. Trimming at V came to 0 bases and at J to 9 bases, leaving 7 bases not matched to a gene. This CDR3 reads CASSQDGQGVSEQFF. DNA for the CDR3: TGTGCCAGCAGCCAAGATGGACAGGGAGTAAGTGAGCAGTTCTTC.

The rearrangement joins TRBV7-9 to TRBJ1-6, with D maybe TRBD1 (6 bases). Germline V gene sequence: CDR1 SEHNR, CDR2 FQNEAQ (reference sequence). The CDR3 length is 15 residues. Trimming cost V 5 bases and J 6 bases, with 14 bases left between them. This chain's CDR3 is CASSPLGGANSPLHF. CDR3 coding DNA: TGTGCCAGCAGCCCCCTAGGGGGGGCTAATTCACCCCTCCACTTT.

V and J are TRBV20-1 and TRBJ1-1, with 11 bases fitting TRBD1. With V trimmed by 3 bases and J by 5 bases, 11 bases remained unmatched. Germline loops: CDR1 DFQATT, CDR2 SNEGSKA (reference sequence). The CDR3 has 16 residues. For the CDR3, the DNA is TGCAGTGCTAGCCGGGACAGGGGGATTTGGGTGACTGAAGCTTTCTTT. This translates into CSASRDRGIWVTEAFF.

The rearrangement links TRBV7-9 to TRBJ2-4; 8 bases agree with TRBD1. The DNA end is more similar to TRBJ2-7, so the J call may be wrong. The CDR3 loop spans 15 amino acids. Germline CDR1 reads SEHNR; CDR2 reads FQNEAQ (reference sequence). The CDR3 loop reads CASSSVDRATHEQYF. The CDR3 DNA follows: TGTGCCAGCAGTTCCGTGGACAGGGCCACCCACGAGCAGTACTTC.

This clonotype was seen a handful of times. This sequence joins TRBV4-3 and TRBJ1-2, with D unresolved. V lost 0 bases to trimming and J lost 3 bases, with 5 bases between them. In germline, CDR1 is LGHNA, CDR2 YSLEER. CDR3 size: 13 residues. CDR3 amino acids: CASSQDLHYGYTF. For the CDR3, the DNA is TGCGCCAGCAGCCAAGATTTGCACTATGGCTACACCTTC.

The chain couples TRBV7-2 to TRBJ2-3; no reliable D call. Trimming stripped 4 bases from V and 0 bases from J, with 11 bases between. The germline V gene encodes CDR1 SGHTA and CDR2 FQGNSA. This CDR3 is built from 15 residues. CDR3 bases: TGTGCCAGCAGCTCCCAGGCCCGAAGCACAGATACGCAGTATTTT. It translates to CASSSQARSTDTQYF.

A few counts support this clonotype. The rearrangement joins TRBV27 to TRBJ2-7, with 10 positions matching TRBD2. V lost 4 bases, J lost 1 base, and 7 bases stayed unmatched. The CDR3 covers 16 residues. CDR1 MNHEY and CDR2 SMNVEV come from the germline V gene (reference sequence). CDR3 nucleotides: TGTGCCAGCAGTTCGAGCGGGGGGGCAAGTTCCTACGAGCAGTACTTC. Translating it yields CASSSSGGASSYEQYF.

This clonotype occurred a few times. The chain uses TRBV2 and TRBJ1-2; D possibly corresponds to TRBD1 (6 bases). Germline V gene data show CDR1 as SNHLY and CDR2 as FYNNEI. This CDR3 has 13 amino acids. The ends were cut back, 9 bases at V and 3 bases at J, with 14 bases in the middle. The CDR3 DNA follows: TGTGCCAGTCTCGGACAGTCTTACTATGGCTACACCTTC. It is translated as CASLGQSYYGYTF.

The chain is built from TRBV3-1 and TRBJ2-6, with D tentatively TRBD1 (6 bases). The CDR3 is 17 residues long. Per germline, CDR1 LGHDT and CDR2 YNNKEL (reference sequence). V lost 4 bases to trimming and J lost 0 bases, with 13 bases between them. DNA of the CDR3: TGTGCCAGCAGCCTGACAGGTCGCACCTCTGGGGCCAACGTCCTGACTTTC. It specifies CASSLTGRTSGANVLTF.

This clonotype was observed a handful of times. The rearrangement links TRBV6-6 to TRBJ1-1; D remains unclear. This CDR3 comprises 12 residues. V was trimmed by 6 bases and J by 3 bases, leaving 8 bases between them. CDR1 is MNHNY, CDR2 SVGAGI, per germline (reference sequence). The CDR3 bases are TGTGCCAGCAGAAAGGGCGACACTGAAGCTTTCTTT. It specifies CASRKGDTEAFF.

The sample holds one count of this clonotype. J is TRBJ2-4 and V is TRBV29-1; 8 bases fit TRBD1. The DNA end lines up better with TRBJ2-7; the J call may be wrong. This CDR3 has 15 amino acids. Germline V lookup: CDR1 SQVTM, CDR2 ANQGSEA. The DNA of the CDR3 is TGCAGCGTTGTCCTGACCGGGACAGGTTCTTACGAGCAGTACTTC. Residues: CSVVLTGTGSYEQYF.

As concerns this clonotype: One base separates it from a far larger clone, so it is likely a read error. The chain couples TRBV5-1 to TRBJ2-4; D is ambiguous. CDR1 is SGHRS and CDR2 is YFSETQ in the germline V gene. The CDR3 totals 12 residues. Trimming left V 2 bases short and J 15 bases short, with 15 bases between. The CDR3 nucleotides are TGCGCCAGCAGCTTAGTTTCCTACGAGCGGTACTTC. Translation: CASSLVSYERYF.

This clonotype appeared a few times. The chain carries TRBV12-3 or TRBV12-4 and TRBJ2-6; TRBD1 matches 12 bases. V lost 4 bases and J lost 15; bases outside the gene matches: 10. The CDR3 is made up of 15 amino acids. CDR3 coding DNA: TGTGCCAGCAGTTCCTCCGGGACAGGGGGCGCGTACCTGACTTTC. It specifies CASSSSGTGGAYLTF.

This clonotype was recorded a few times. The V call is TRBV7-8, the J call TRBJ2-5; maybe TRBD2 (5 bases). The V gene lost 5 bases and the J gene lost 9 bases, with 16 bases spanning the gap. This CDR3 region has 13 residues. Germline CDR1 and CDR2: SGHVS and FQNEAQ. CDR3 residues: CASSIIRGRPQYF. The CDR3 nucleotides read TGTGCCAGCAGCATAATAAGAGGGAGACCCCAGTACTTC.

V is TRBV4-3 and J is TRBJ2-4; TRBD2 agrees at 8 bases. The J call may not be correct, given that the DNA end is closer to TRBJ2-7. The germline V gene has CDR1 LGHNA and CDR2 YSLEER. The CDR3 loop spans 17 amino acids. The CDR3 sequence is CASSPAETGGGSYEQYF. In DNA form, the CDR3 reads TGCGCCAGCAGCCCGGCCGAGACGGGCGGGGGGTCCTACGAGCAGTACTTC.

The chain joins TRBV3-1 to TRBJ2-3; 10 bases map to TRBD2. CDR1 and CDR2 from the germline V gene are LGHDT and YNNKEL (reference sequence). The CDR3 covers 14 residues. Trimming took 4 bases from V and 4 from J; bases not matched to a gene: 2. CDR3 sequence (DNA): TGTGCCAGCAGCCGAGGGACTAGCGCAGATACGCAGTATTTT. Translation: CASSRGTSADTQYF.

CDR3 sequence reads: CASSLPHRQGLSYEQYF. CDR3 coding DNA: TGTGCCAGCAGTTTACCCCACCGACAGGGGCTTTCCTACGAGCAGTACTTC. The V and J genes are TRBV28 and TRBJ2-4, with 8 bases that match TRBD1. The J call may not be correct, given that the DNA end is closer to TRBJ2-7. The CDR3 is 17 residues long. CDR1 MDHEN and CDR2 SYDVKM come from the germline V gene.

This clonotype was found many times. This sequence may be a read error, since a much larger clone differs from it by one base. V gene TRBV6-2 or TRBV6-3 combines with J gene TRBJ2-2; D is unresolved. Germline V gives CDR1 MNHEY, CDR2 SVGEGT. This CDR3 has 14 amino acids. CDR3 in amino acids: CASSDSAFSGELFF. CDR3 nucleotides: TGTGCCAGCAGTGACTCGGCCTTTAGCGGGGAGCTGTTTTTT.

This clonotype occurred once. The chain has TRBV7-2 and TRBJ2-1; 7 bases are shared with TRBD2. The CDR3 covers 15 residues. The germline CDR1 and CDR2 sequences are SGHTA and FQGNSA. Unmatched junction bases numbered 2, after V lost 3 bases and J lost 0 bases. This CDR3 is CASSFRGVSYNEQFF. The CDR3, as DNA: TGTGCCAGCAGCTTTCGGGGGGTCTCCTACAATGAGCAGTTCTTC.

This sequence joins TRBV5-6 and TRBJ2-7; no firm D call. V dropped 1 base and J dropped 3 bases, with 11 bases sitting between them. Germline loops: CDR1 SGHDT, CDR2 YYEEEE. The CDR3 covers 14 residues. The CDR3: CASSLTPSYYEQYF. The CDR3 DNA sequence: TGTGCCAGCAGCTTGACTCCCAGTTACTACGAGCAGTACTTC.

This clonotype showed up just a few times. This chain joins TRBV27 and TRBJ2-1; 10 bases match TRBD2. CDR3 size: 15 residues. V lost 7 bases, J lost 12 bases, and 15 bases stayed unmatched. Germline CDR1 reads MNHEY; CDR2 reads SMNVEV (reference sequence). CDR3 in amino acids: CASTREASGGSGQFF. In nucleotides, the CDR3 is TGTGCCAGCACCCGGGAGGCTAGCGGGGGTTCAGGGCAGTTCTTC.

Only a few counts were recorded for this clonotype. In DNA form, the CDR3 reads TGCAGTGCTCCACTCTCACGGTTGAGGACAGATACGCAGTATTTT. This encodes CSAPLSRLRTDTQYF. The chain employs TRBV20-1 and TRBJ2-3; D is undetermined. The CDR3 runs to 15 residues. V shed 5 bases and J shed 3 bases, with 18 bases lying between them. Germline-derived CDR1 and CDR2 are DFQATT and SNEGSKA (reference sequence).